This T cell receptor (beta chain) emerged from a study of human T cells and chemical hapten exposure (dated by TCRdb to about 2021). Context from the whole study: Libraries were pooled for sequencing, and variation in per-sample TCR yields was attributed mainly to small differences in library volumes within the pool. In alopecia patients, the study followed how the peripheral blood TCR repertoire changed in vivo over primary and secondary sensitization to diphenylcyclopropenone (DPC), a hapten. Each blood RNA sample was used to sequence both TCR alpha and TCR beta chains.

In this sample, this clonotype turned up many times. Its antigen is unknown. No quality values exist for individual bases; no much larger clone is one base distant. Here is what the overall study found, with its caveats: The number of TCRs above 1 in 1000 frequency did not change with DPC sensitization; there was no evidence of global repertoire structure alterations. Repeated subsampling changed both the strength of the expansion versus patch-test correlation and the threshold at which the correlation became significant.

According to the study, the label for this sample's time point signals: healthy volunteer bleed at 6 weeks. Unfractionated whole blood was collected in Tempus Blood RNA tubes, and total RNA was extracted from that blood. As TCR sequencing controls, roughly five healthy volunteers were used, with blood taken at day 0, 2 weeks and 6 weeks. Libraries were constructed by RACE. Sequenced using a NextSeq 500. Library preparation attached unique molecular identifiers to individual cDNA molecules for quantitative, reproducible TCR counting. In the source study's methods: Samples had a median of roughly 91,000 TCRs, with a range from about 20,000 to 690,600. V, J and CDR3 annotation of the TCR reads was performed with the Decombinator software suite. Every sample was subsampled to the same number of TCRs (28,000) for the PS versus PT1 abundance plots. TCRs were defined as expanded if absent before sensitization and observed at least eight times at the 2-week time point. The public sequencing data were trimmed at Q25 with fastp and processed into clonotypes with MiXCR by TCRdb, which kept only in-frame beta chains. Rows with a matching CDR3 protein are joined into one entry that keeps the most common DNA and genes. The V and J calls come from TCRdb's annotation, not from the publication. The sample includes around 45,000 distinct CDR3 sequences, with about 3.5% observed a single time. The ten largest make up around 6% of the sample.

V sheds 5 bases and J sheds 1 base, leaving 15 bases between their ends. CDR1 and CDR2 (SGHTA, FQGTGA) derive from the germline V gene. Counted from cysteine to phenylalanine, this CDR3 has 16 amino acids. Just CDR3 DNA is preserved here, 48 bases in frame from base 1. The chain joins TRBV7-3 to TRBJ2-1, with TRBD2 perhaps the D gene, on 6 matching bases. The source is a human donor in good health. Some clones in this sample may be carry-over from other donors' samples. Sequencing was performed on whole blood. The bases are TGTGCCAGCAGCCAAGACACGGGAGCTTCCTACAATGAGCAGTTCTTC. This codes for CASSQDTGASYNEQFF. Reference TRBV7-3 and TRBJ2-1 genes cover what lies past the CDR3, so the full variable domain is GAGVSQTPSNKVTEKGKYVELRCDPISGHTALYWYRQSLGQGPEFLIYFQGTGAADDSGLPNDRFFAVRPEGSVSTLKIQRTERGDSAVYLCASSQDTGASYNEQFFGPGTRLTVL.